The 30 T cell receptor beta chains presented below share a single source sample, sequenced in a study of technical replicates of blood from a handful of donors. Measured with immunoSEQ multiplex PCR; TCRdb has only the in-frame clones, and not every one. This repertoire shows 67,000 or so clones, roughly 92% found once; its top ten account for 0.36%. The sample consisted of T cells isolated from PBMCs. The source of these receptors is a human donor in good health.

In this sample, this clone turned up once. J is TRBJ1-2 and V is TRBV19, with no clear D. The CDR3 covers 15 residues. V was trimmed by 5 bases and J by 2 bases, leaving 15 bases between them. CDR1 and CDR2 from the germline V gene are LNHDA and SQIVND (reference sequence). The CDR3 region has the DNA TGTGCCAGTAGTGTCACCAGGACTGGGAACTATGGCTACACCTTC. Translation: CASSVTRTGNYGYTF.

This chain joins TRBV9 and TRBJ2-1, with 11 bases lining up with TRBD2. The junction had 3 bases not matched to a gene; V was cut back by 0 bases and J by 7 bases. CDR1 and CDR2 from the germline V gene are SGDLS and YYNGEE. This CDR3 has 15 amino acids. This CDR3 is CASSVGTSGSNEQFF. For the CDR3, the DNA is TGTGCCAGCAGCGTAGGTACTAGCGGGAGTAATGAGCAGTTCTTC.

The chain is built from TRBV19 and TRBJ2-6, with 7 bases matching TRBD1. J lost 0 bases, V lost 6 bases, and 2 bases had no gene match. The CDR3 has 15 residues. Germline CDR1 reads LNHDA; CDR2 reads SQIVND (reference sequence). This CDR3 reads CASRSGGSGANVLTF. The CDR3 DNA reads TGTGCCAGTAGATCAGGGGGCTCTGGGGCCAACGTCCTGACTTTC.

The V call is TRBV6-5, the J call TRBJ2-5, with a tentative D call TRBD1 (5 bases). V lost 7 bases and J lost 0, with 15 bases in between. Germline assignment: CDR1 MNHEY and CDR2 SVGAGI. The CDR3 is made up of 15 amino acids. DNA for the CDR3: TGTGCCAGCAAAACAGACAGTTGGTACCAAGAGACCCAGTACTTC. This encodes CASKTDSWYQETQYF.

The J gene is TRBJ2-2, the V gene TRBV4-3, with 8 bases fitting TRBD2. The CDR3 has 18 amino acids. The V gene end was trimmed by 4 bases and the J gene end by 5 bases; junction bases not matched to a gene: 15. CDR1 is LGHNA and CDR2 is YSLEER in the germline V gene. The CDR3 DNA is TGCGCCAGCAGCCGCTCGGTTAGCGGGGACCTTTGGACCGGGGAGCTGTTTTTT. It codes for CASSRSVSGDLWTGELFF.

This clone was counted once. The chain links TRBV5-1 to TRBJ2-3, with no clear D. The CDR3 loop spans 16 amino acids. From germline, CDR1 is SGHRS and CDR2 YFSETQ. V shed 2 bases and J shed 1 base, with 14 bases lying between them. As DNA, the CDR3 is TGCGCCAGCAGCTTCCTGGGCGCTTTTGGCACAGATACGCAGTATTTT. It yields the protein CASSFLGAFGTDTQYF.

The chain joins TRBV10-3 to TRBJ2-6; 9 bases are a match to TRBD2. Germline assignment: CDR1 ENHRY and CDR2 SYGVKD. The CDR3 totals 16 residues. V shed 2 bases and J 2 bases; nucleotides not matched to a gene: 1. CDR3 coding DNA: TGTGCCATCAGTGAGGCGGGGGGGACTGGGGCCAACGTCCTGACTTTC. The encoded protein is CAISEAGGTGANVLTF.

The chain recombines TRBV7-9 with TRBJ2-7; D is undetermined. V was pared by 1 base and J by 1 base, with 5 bases between. The germline V gene has CDR1 SEHNR and CDR2 FQNEAQ (reference sequence). This CDR3 has 13 amino acids. This CDR3 is CASSLERSYEQYF. In nucleotides, the CDR3 is TGTGCCAGCAGCTTAGAGAGATCCTACGAGCAGTACTTC.

There are a few counts of this clone. This chain connects TRBV11-2 to TRBJ2-1; TRBD2 matches 8 bases. V was clipped by 1 base and J by 10 bases; unmatched bases: 3. The germline CDR1 and CDR2 sequences are SGHAT and FQNNGV. This CDR3 has 13 amino acids. The CDR3 loop is CASSLVLAGEQFF. The CDR3 DNA reads as TGTGCCAGCAGCTTAGTATTAGCGGGAGAGCAGTTCTTC.

The CDR3 loop is CATSRGAGEKGQPQHF. The CDR3 DNA sequence: TGTGCCACCAGCAGAGGGGCAGGGGAGAAAGGTCAGCCCCAGCATTTT. The rearrangement uses TRBV15 and TRBJ1-5, with TRBD1 as a possible D gene (6 bases). From germline, CDR1 is LNHNV and CDR2 YYDKDF (reference sequence). The CDR3 extends over 16 amino acids. V was trimmed by 1 base and J by 6 bases, leaving 16 bases between them.

The gene calls are TRBV30 and TRBJ1-1, with a tentative D call TRBD1 (5 bases). The germline gives CDR1 GTSNPN, CDR2 SVGIG (reference sequence). The CDR3 has 13 residues. V was trimmed by 6 bases and J by 0 bases, leaving 11 bases between them. The CDR3 is CACKGSMNTEAFF. The CDR3 bases are TGTGCCTGTAAGGGGTCTATGAACACTGAAGCTTTCTTT.

The chain joins TRBV25-1 to TRBJ1-2; TRBD1 might be the D (5 bases). Trimming took 7 bases from V and 0 from J, leaving 15 bases between them. The CDR3 loop spans 15 amino acids. The germline gives CDR1 MGHDK, CDR2 SYGVNS. This chain's CDR3 is CASILCPGSNYGYTF. DNA of the CDR3: TGTGCCAGCATACTCTGTCCAGGGTCTAACTATGGCTACACCTTC.

The rearrangement joins TRBV5-1 to TRBJ1-3; maybe TRBD1 (6 bases). Germline V gene sequence: CDR1 SGHRS, CDR2 YFSETQ. The V gene lost 4 bases and the J gene lost 2 bases, with 16 bases spanning the gap. The length of the CDR3 is 16 residues. This chain's CDR3 is CASSVTDTGTGNTIYF. The CDR3 region has the DNA TGCGCCAGCAGCGTAACAGACACAGGGACTGGAAACACCATATATTTT.

The V gene is TRBV4-1, the J gene TRBJ2-3; 8 bases line up with TRBD1. CDR1 is MGHRA and CDR2 is YSYEKL in the germline V gene. After removal of 0 bases from V and 4 bases from J, the junction contained 9 bases not matched to a gene. CDR3 length: 17 amino acids. The CDR3 DNA follows: TGCGCCAGCAGCCAAGACCCCCCAGGGGGCGCCGCAGATACGCAGTATTTT. It yields the protein CASSQDPPGGAADTQYF.

This clone was detected once. The V and J genes are TRBV6-1 and TRBJ1-3; 9 bases agree with TRBD1. The CDR3 spans 14 residues. V trimming: 7 bases; J trimming: 2 bases; junction bases outside the gene matches: 3. Germline CDR1 and CDR2: MNHNS and SASEGT. The CDR3 DNA reads as TGTGCCAGCACCAGGACAGGGGCTGGAAACACCATATATTTT. This gives the protein CASTRTGAGNTIYF.

This clone was seen only once. The CDR3 loop is CASSLRRLAGRVADTQYF. The CDR3 coding sequence is TGTGCCAGCAGCTTGAGGAGACTAGCGGGGAGGGTTGCAGATACGCAGTATTTT. The V call is TRBV5-6, the J call TRBJ2-3; the match to TRBD2 covers 11 bases. The germline gives CDR1 SGHDT, CDR2 YYEEEE. Losses at the gene ends were 1 base for V and 4 bases for J; bases not matched to a gene: 11. The CDR3 extends over 18 amino acids.

The gene calls are TRBV7-8 and TRBJ2-7; 8 bases are shared with TRBD1. The J segment lost 6 bases and the V segment lost 5 bases, leaving 18 bases of the junction unmatched. This CDR3 is built from 17 residues. Germline CDR1 SGHVS, CDR2 FQNEAQ. CDR3 DNA: TGTGCCAGCAGCCGAAACACGAGAACGACAGGGGCCTCCGAGCAGTACTTC. It is translated as CASSRNTRTTGASEQYF.

This clone came up a few times. CDR3 DNA sequence: TGTGCCAGCCTGGGCGGGAGGGGGCATTCCTACGAGCAGTACTTC. This encodes CASLGGRGHSYEQYF. The chain combines TRBV7-9 with TRBJ2-7, with 9 nucleotides matching TRBD2. Germline CDR1 reads SEHNR; CDR2 reads FQNEAQ (reference sequence). This CDR3 comprises 15 residues. V lost 8 bases to trimming and J lost 1 base; unmatched junction nucleotides: 9.

The rearrangement uses TRBV10-1 and TRBJ2-1, with D perhaps matching TRBD1 (6 bases). This CDR3 region has 15 residues. Germline-derived CDR1 and CDR2 are WNHNN and SYGVQD (reference sequence). The V end was cut by 2 bases, the J end by 8 bases, with 16 bases between. The CDR3 sequence is CASSERQVIRDEQFF. The CDR3 DNA is TGCGCCAGCAGTGAGAGACAGGTAATTAGAGATGAGCAGTTCTTC.

The chain is built from TRBV27 and TRBJ1-2; 7 bases line up with TRBD1. Germline values: CDR1 MNHEY, CDR2 SMNVEV (reference sequence). The length of the CDR3 is 15 residues. The V and J ends lost 5 bases and 4 bases, in that order; junction bases with no gene match: 10. In DNA, the CDR3 is TGTGCCAGCAGTACGGGGACAGAGGGGGGCTATGGCTACACCTTC. It is translated as CASSTGTEGGYGYTF.

The rearrangement joins TRBV10-2 to TRBJ1-3; tentatively, D is TRBD1 (5 bases). This CDR3 contains 15 residues. The V gene's germline CDR1 is WSHSY and CDR2 SAAADI. The germline V and J ends were trimmed by 3 bases and 0 bases, with 9 bases remaining between them. Here the CDR3 reads CASSELGGSGNTIYF. The CDR3 region has the DNA TGCGCCAGCAGTGAACTGGGGGGCTCTGGAAACACCATATATTTT.

The genes are TRBV29-1 and TRBJ1-2, with 7 bases fitting TRBD1. Germline V gene lookup returns CDR1 SQVTM and CDR2 ANQGSEA. The CDR3 contains 13 residues. Unmatched junction bases numbered 2, after V lost 0 bases and J lost 4 bases. Here the CDR3 DNA reads TGCAGCGTTGAAGAGACAGGGTCCTATGGCTACACCTTC. Translating it yields CSVEETGSYGYTF.

The chain uses TRBV4-1 and TRBJ2-7, with D possibly TRBD2 on 6 matching bases. The germline CDR1 and CDR2 sequences are MGHRA and YSYEKL. The CDR3 loop spans 16 amino acids. Trimming stripped 0 bases from V and 3 bases from J, with 15 bases between. This chain's CDR3 is CASSQESAGTFYEQYF. DNA of the CDR3: TGCGCCAGCAGCCAAGAATCGGCGGGAACATTCTACGAGCAGTACTTC.

The V call is TRBV19, the J call TRBJ2-2; no clear D gene. Trimming shortened V by 3 bases and J by 4 bases, and 21 bases separated the two germline ends. Germline assignment: CDR1 LNHDA and CDR2 SQIVND (reference sequence). The CDR3 contains 18 residues. The CDR3 DNA sequence: TGTGCCAGTAGTATTCCTGGGTCAGCGAGATTAGTCACCGGGGAGCTGTTTTTT. The encoded protein is CASSIPGSARLVTGELFF.

The table lists this clone with a count of one. The chain combines TRBV9 with TRBJ1-2; 11 positions match TRBD1. The germline CDR1 and CDR2 sequences are SGDLS and YYNGEE. The length of the CDR3 is 15 residues. The V gene end was trimmed by 0 bases and the J gene end by 5 bases; junction bases not matched to a gene: 3. The CDR3 reads CASSVVGTGGYGYTF. CDR3 DNA sequence: TGTGCCAGCAGCGTAGTCGGGACAGGGGGGTATGGCTACACCTTC.

V gene TRBV27 combines with J gene TRBJ2-7, with 7 bases lining up with TRBD1. Trimming at V came to 3 bases and at J to 2 bases, leaving 4 bases not matched to a gene. Germline V lookup: CDR1 MNHEY, CDR2 SMNVEV (reference sequence). The CDR3 spans 14 residues. CDR3 coding DNA: TGTGCCAGCAGTTTCCCGGGACAGACCTACGAGCAGTACTTC. This sequence encodes CASSFPGQTYEQYF.

V and J are TRBV6-5 and TRBJ2-7, with D tentatively TRBD1 (6 bases). CDR3 length: 13 residues. The germline V gene has CDR1 MNHEY and CDR2 SVGAGI. The V and J ends lost 6 bases and 3 bases respectively, with 12 bases between them. The CDR3 sequence: CASRPPGDYEQYF. Here the CDR3 DNA reads TGTGCCAGCAGGCCACCAGGGGACTACGAGCAGTACTTC.

The chain couples TRBV13 to TRBJ2-1; 12 bases are a match to TRBD1. V lost 5 bases to trimming and J lost 12 bases; unmatched junction nucleotides: 14. This CDR3 is 16 amino acids long. CDR1 is PRHDT and CDR2 is FYEKMQ in the germline V gene (reference sequence). The CDR3: CASSQGQGATPSGQFF. As DNA, the CDR3 is TGTGCCAGCAGCCAGGGACAGGGGGCTACCCCTTCGGGGCAGTTCTTC.

J is TRBJ2-7 and V is TRBV2; D is uncertain. CDR3 length equals 11 residues. Trimming stripped 4 bases from V and 4 bases from J, with 5 bases between. Germline V CDR1 and CDR2: SNHLY, FYNNEI. CDR3 coding DNA: TGTGCCAGCAGTGGACATTACGAGCAGTACTTC. It specifies CASSGHYEQYF.

V usage is TRBV7-3 and J usage is TRBJ2-1, with 11 bases fitting TRBD2. V dropped 5 bases and J dropped 4; count of bases not matched to a gene: 7. CDR3 length: 16 amino acids. Germline V gene lookup returns CDR1 SGHTA and CDR2 FQGTGA. The CDR3 DNA is TGTGCCAGCAGCCCTATAGCGGGAGGGGCTTACAATGAGCAGTTCTTC. Residues: CASSPIAGGAYNEQFF.